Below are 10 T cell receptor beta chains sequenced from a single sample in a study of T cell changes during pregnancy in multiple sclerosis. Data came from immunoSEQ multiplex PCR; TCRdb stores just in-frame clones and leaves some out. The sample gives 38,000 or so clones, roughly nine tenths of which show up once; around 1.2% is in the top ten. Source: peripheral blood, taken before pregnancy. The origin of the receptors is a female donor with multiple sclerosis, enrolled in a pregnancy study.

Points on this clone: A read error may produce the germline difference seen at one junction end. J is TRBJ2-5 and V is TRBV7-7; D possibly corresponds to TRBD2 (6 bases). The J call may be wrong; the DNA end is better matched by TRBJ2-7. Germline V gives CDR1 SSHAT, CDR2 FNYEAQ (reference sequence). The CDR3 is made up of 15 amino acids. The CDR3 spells CASSLVPGDKGEQYF. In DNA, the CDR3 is TGTGCTAGCAGCTTAGTCCCGGGAGATAAGGGCGAGCAGTACTTC.

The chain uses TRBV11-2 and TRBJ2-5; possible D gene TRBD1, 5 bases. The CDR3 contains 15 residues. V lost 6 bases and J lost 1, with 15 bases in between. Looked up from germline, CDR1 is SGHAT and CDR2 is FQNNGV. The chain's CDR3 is CASSPQGNPQETQYF. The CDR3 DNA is TGTGCCAGCAGTCCCCAGGGTAATCCCCAAGAGACCCAGTACTTC.

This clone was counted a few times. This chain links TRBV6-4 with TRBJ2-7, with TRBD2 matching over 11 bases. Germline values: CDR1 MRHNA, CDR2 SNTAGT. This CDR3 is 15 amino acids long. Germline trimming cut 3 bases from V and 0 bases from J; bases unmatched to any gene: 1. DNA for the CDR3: TGTGCCAGCAGTGAAGGACTAGCGGGCTCCTACGAGCAGTACTTC. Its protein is CASSEGLAGSYEQYF.

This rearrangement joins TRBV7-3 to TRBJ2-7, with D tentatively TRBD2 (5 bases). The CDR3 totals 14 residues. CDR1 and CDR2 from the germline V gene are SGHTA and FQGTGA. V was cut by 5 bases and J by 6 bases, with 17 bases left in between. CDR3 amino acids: CASSIDGAVSEQYF. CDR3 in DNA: TGTGCCAGCAGCATAGACGGAGCGGTCTCCGAGCAGTACTTC.

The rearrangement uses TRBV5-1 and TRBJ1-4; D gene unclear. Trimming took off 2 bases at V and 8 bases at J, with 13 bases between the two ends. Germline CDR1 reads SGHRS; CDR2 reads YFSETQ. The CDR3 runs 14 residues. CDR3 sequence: CASSFATRKEKLFF. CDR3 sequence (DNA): TGCGCCAGCAGCTTCGCGACAAGGAAGGAAAAACTGTTTTTT.

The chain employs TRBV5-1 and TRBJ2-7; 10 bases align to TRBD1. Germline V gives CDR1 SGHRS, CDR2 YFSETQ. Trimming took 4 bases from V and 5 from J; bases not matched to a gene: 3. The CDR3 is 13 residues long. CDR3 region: CASSGGTGDEQYF. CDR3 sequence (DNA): TGCGCCAGCAGCGGGGGGACAGGGGACGAGCAGTACTTC.

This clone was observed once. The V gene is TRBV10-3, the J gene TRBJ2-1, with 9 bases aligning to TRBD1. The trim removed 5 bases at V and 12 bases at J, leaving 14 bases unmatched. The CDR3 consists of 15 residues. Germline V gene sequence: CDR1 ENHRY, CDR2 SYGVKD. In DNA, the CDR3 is TGTGCCATCAGTACGGAGACAGGGGGGCATCGTGGGCAGTTCTTC. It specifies CAISTETGGHRGQFF.

The CDR3, as DNA: TGTGCCAGCAGTGACGTCCGGGCAACGGAGGCAGGAAACACCATATATTTT. Translated: CASSDVRATEAGNTIYF. The J gene is TRBJ1-3, the V gene TRBV6-4; D gene unclear. This CDR3 is built from 17 residues. Trimming stripped 2 bases from V and 4 bases from J, with 18 bases between. The germline V gene encodes CDR1 MRHNA and CDR2 SNTAGT.

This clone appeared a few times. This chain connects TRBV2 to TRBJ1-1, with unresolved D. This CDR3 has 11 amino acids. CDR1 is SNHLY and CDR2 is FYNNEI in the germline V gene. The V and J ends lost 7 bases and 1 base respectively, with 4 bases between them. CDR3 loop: CASIRNTEAFF. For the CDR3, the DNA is TGTGCCAGCATTAGGAACACTGAAGCTTTCTTT.

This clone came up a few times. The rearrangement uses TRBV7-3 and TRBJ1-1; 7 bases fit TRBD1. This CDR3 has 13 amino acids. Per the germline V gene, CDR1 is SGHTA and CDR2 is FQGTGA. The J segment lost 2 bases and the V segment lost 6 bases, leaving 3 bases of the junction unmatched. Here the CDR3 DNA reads TGTGCCAGCAGGGGACAGCTTAACACTGAAGCTTTCTTT. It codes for CASRGQLNTEAFF. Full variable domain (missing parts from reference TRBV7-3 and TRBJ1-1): GAGVSQTPSNKVTEKGKYVELRCDPISGHTALYWYRQSLGQGPEFLIYFQGTGAADDSGLPNDRFFAVRPEGSVSTLKIQRTERGDSAVYLCASRGQLNTEAFFGQGTRLTVV.